These 32 T cell receptor beta chains were all obtained from the same sample, sequenced in a study of T cells expressing NK-cell markers. TCRdb re-analyzed the 5' RACE reads; it lists each CDR3 protein once, without DNA. The data include 400,000 to 450,000 distinct CDR3 sequences; the top ten clones carry about 7.1%. The sample consisted of blood T cells: a sorted CD56 or NKG2C T cell subset, CD4+ or CD8+ T cells, or bulk PBMC T cells (not recorded which). These receptors all come from a woman between 18 and 70 years old in good health.

V is TRBV19 and J is TRBJ2-1. The CDR3 runs to 13 residues. Germline lookup yields CDR1 LNHDA and CDR2 SQIVND (reference sequence). The CDR3 here is CASSISGPNEQFF. The whole variable domain, filled in from reference TRBV19 and TRBJ2-1, reads DGGITQSPKYLFRKEGQNVTLSCEQNLNHDAMYWYRQDPGQGLRLIYYSQIVNDFQKGDIAEGYSVSREKKESFPLTVTSAQKNPTAFYLCASSISGPNEQFFGPGTRLTVL.

The chain is built from TRBV19 and TRBJ2-2. Germline values: CDR1 LNHDA, CDR2 SQIVND (reference sequence). This CDR3 is 14 amino acids long. The chain's CDR3 is CASSPRVNTGELFF.

This sequence joins TRBV12-3 or TRBV12-4 and TRBJ2-2; TCRdb picks TRBD2, but there is no DNA to check that call. The length of the CDR3 is 14 residues. The CDR3 region is CASSSGTSTGELFF.

The chain carries TRBV5-6 and TRBJ2-4; TCRdb's D call of TRBD1 is untestable without DNA. Germline values: CDR1 SGHDT, CDR2 YYEEEE. The CDR3 totals 16 residues. The CDR3 is CASSQPAGGRFDIQYF.

CDR3: CASSAQQGANGYTF. The chain couples TRBV12-3 or TRBV12-4 to TRBJ1-2; TCRdb returns TRBD1, unconfirmable since there is no DNA. The CDR3 consists of 14 residues.

V and J are TRBV24-1 and TRBJ2-1. CDR3 length: 13 residues. Germline V gene data show CDR1 as KGHDR and CDR2 as SFDVKD. The CDR3 sequence: CATSDLVSNEQFF.

The rearrangement uses TRBV28 and TRBJ2-7; TCRdb outputs TRBD2, but without DNA this stays unchecked. Germline CDR1 and CDR2: MDHEN and SYDVKM. The CDR3 consists of 13 residues. The CDR3 protein is CASGGESSYEQYF. Based on the CDR3 plus reference TRBV28 and TRBJ2-7, the full variable domain is DVKVTQSSRYLVKRTGEKVFLECVQDMDHENMFWYRQDPGLGLRLIYFSYDVKMKEKGDIPEGYSVSREKKERFSLILESASTNQTSMYLCASGGESSYEQYFGPGTRLTVT.

The chain recombines TRBV12-3 or TRBV12-4 with TRBJ1-2. The CDR3 loop spans 11 amino acids. The CDR3 region is CAVGGPTGYTF.

The chain joins TRBV5-5 to TRBJ1-4. This CDR3 is built from 13 residues. Germline CDR1 and CDR2: SGHKS and YYEKEE (reference sequence). The CDR3 loop is CASSLDLREKLFF. The complete variable domain, with remaining parts taken from reference TRBV5-5 and TRBJ1-4, reads DAGVTQSPTHLIKTRGQQVTLRCSPISGHKSVSWYQQVLGQGPQFIFQYYEKEERGRGNFPDRFSARQFPNYSSELNVNALLLGDSALYLCASSLDLREKLFFGSGTQLSVL.

The genes are TRBV19 and TRBJ1-1. The CDR3 has 11 amino acids. Germline CDR1 is LNHDA and CDR2 is SQIVND (reference sequence). This CDR3 is CASSAARRAFF.

This sequence joins TRBV7-3 and TRBJ2-1; there is no DNA to check the TCRdb D call of TRBD2. The CDR3 spans 12 residues. Germline CDR1 reads SGHTA; CDR2 reads FQGTGA. The CDR3 region is CASSLLGGEQFF.

This sequence joins TRBV6-2 or TRBV6-3 and TRBJ2-1; the TCRdb D gene call, TRBD2, has no DNA to confirm it. The CDR3 totals 13 residues. Germline lookup yields CDR1 MNHEY and CDR2 SVGEGT. CDR3 loop: CASSYSRLVEQFF.

The chain links TRBV7-9 to TRBJ2-1. CDR3 length equals 16 residues. Germline V gives CDR1 SEHNR, CDR2 FQNEAQ (reference sequence). CDR3 residues: CASHLMHKSSYNEQFF.

The rearrangement joins TRBV11-2 to TRBJ2-5. The CDR3 consists of 14 residues. The germline V gene has CDR1 SGHAT and CDR2 FQNNGV. The CDR3 protein is CASSLVDQQETQYF.

The chain is built from TRBV12-3 or TRBV12-4 and TRBJ1-1; with no DNA, the TCRdb D assignment of TRBD1 cannot be verified. The CDR3 totals 13 residues. The chain's CDR3 is CASSQPPDHWAFF.

The genes are TRBV24-1 and TRBJ2-7. CDR1 and CDR2 from the germline V gene are KGHDR and SFDVKD. The CDR3 loop spans 12 amino acids. This CDR3 reads CATSDLRREQYF.

This chain joins TRBV7-3 and TRBJ2-1; the D call of TRBD2 rests on TCRdb alone, since no DNA is present to check it. The CDR3 has 17 amino acids. The germline gives CDR1 SGHTA, CDR2 FQGTGA. CDR3 amino acids: CASSPSTGLAADNEQFF.

The gene calls are TRBV7-3 and TRBJ2-1; the TRBD2 assignment by TCRdb is unverifiable without DNA. The CDR3 extends over 15 amino acids. CDR1 and CDR2 from the germline V gene are SGHTA and FQGTGA. The CDR3 sequence: CASSLKRGGDNEQFF.

The chain combines TRBV11-3 with TRBJ1-3; checking the TCRdb D call of TRBD1 is not possible without DNA. Germline-derived CDR1 and CDR2 are SGHNT and YENEEA. This CDR3 has 14 residues. CDR3 sequence reads: CASSHTGSGNTIYF.

This chain joins TRBV20-1 and TRBJ1-2; absent DNA, TCRdb's TRBD1 call cannot be checked. The CDR3 extends over 13 amino acids. Germline CDR1 DFQATT, CDR2 SNEGSKA (reference sequence). The CDR3 is CSARRNRGYGYTF.

The chain links TRBV12-3 or TRBV12-4 to TRBJ1-2. The CDR3 covers 13 residues. The CDR3 sequence is CASSLENLYGYTF.

The V and J genes are TRBV12-3 or TRBV12-4 and TRBJ2-5; lacking DNA, the TRBD2 call made by TCRdb goes unchecked. There are 14 residues in the CDR3. CDR3 sequence: CASSPPVGRETQYF.

The V gene is TRBV20-1, the J gene TRBJ2-7; TCRdb's assignment of TRBD2 cannot be checked, as there is no DNA. CDR3 length: 14 amino acids. Germline loops: CDR1 DFQATT, CDR2 SNEGSKA (reference sequence). The CDR3 sequence is CSARRTSGRGEQYF.

The gene calls are TRBV12-3 or TRBV12-4 and TRBJ2-3; TCRdb returns TRBD2, unconfirmable since there is no DNA. CDR3 length: 16 residues. The CDR3 sequence: CASSLAGLAGGDTQYF.

The J gene is TRBJ2-1, the V gene TRBV20-1. This CDR3 contains 13 residues. Germline values: CDR1 DFQATT, CDR2 SNEGSKA (reference sequence). The CDR3 loop reads CSARPVSKNEQFF.

The chain employs TRBV3-1 and TRBJ2-3; the TRBD1 assignment by TCRdb is unverifiable without DNA. There are 15 residues in the CDR3. The germline V gene has CDR1 LGHDT and CDR2 YNNKEL (reference sequence). CDR3 sequence reads: CASSLTGVFTDTQYF.

The rearrangement links TRBV9 to TRBJ1-1. CDR1 is SGDLS, CDR2 YYNGEE, per germline. This CDR3 region has 13 residues. The CDR3 protein is CASSPQIGTEAFF. Full variable domain (rest looked up from reference TRBV9 and TRBJ1-1): DSGVTQTPKHLITATGQRVTLRCSPRSGDLSVYWYQQSLDQGLQFLIQYYNGEERAKGNILERFSAQQFPDLHSELNLSSLELGDSALYFCASSPQIGTEAFFGQGTRLTVV.

CDR3 sequence: CASPERGETQYF. The V gene is TRBV9, the J gene TRBJ2-5. There are 12 residues in the CDR3. Germline loops: CDR1 SGDLS, CDR2 YYNGEE.

The chain uses TRBV5-1 and TRBJ2-3; the D call of TRBD1 rests on TCRdb alone, since no DNA is present to check it. The CDR3 contains 15 residues. Germline values: CDR1 SGHRS, CDR2 YFSETQ. The CDR3 here is CASSPRDTGTDTQYF.

This chain uses TRBV11-2 with TRBJ1-5; TCRdb names TRBD1, which stays unverified in the absence of DNA. The length of the CDR3 is 16 residues. From germline, CDR1 is SGHAT and CDR2 FQNNGV. The CDR3 protein is CASSLDTGQGNQPQHF.

The chain recombines TRBV20-1 with TRBJ2-3. This CDR3 is built from 15 residues. CDR1 is DFQATT and CDR2 is SNEGSKA in the germline V gene (reference sequence). The CDR3 loop is CSARDKLSPTDTQYF.

The V and J genes are TRBV5-1 and TRBJ2-5. The CDR3 covers 13 residues. Germline CDR1 reads SGHRS; CDR2 reads YFSETQ. CDR3: CASSLAREETQYF.